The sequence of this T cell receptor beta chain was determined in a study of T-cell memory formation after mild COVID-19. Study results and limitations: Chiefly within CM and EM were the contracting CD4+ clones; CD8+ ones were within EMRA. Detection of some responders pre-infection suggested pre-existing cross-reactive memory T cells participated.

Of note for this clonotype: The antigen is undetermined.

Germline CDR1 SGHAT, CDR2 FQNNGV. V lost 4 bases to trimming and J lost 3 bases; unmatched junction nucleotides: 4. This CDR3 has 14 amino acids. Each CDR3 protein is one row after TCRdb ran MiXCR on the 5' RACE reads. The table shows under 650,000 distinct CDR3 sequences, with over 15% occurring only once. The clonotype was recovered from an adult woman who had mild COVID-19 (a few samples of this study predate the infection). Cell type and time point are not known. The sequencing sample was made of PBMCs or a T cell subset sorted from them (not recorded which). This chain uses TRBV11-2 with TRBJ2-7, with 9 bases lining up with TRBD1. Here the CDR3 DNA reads TGTGCCAGCAGCTCGGACAGGGGTAACTACGAGCAGTACTTC. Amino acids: CASSSDRGNYEQYF.